The rows below give T cell receptor beta chains drawn from one sample of a study of molecular identifiers for immune sequencing clone quantification. TCRdb reprocessed the PCR reads with MiXCR, giving one entry per CDR3 protein. In the table there are about 510,000 distinct CDR3 sequences, under 30% of which are singletons. Sequencing used naive CD8+ T cells from blood, with Jurkat cell RNA spiked in. Source of these receptors: a human donor in good health. Some libraries in this study had Jurkat cell RNA spiked in. CDR3s include the opening cysteine and the closing phenylalanine or tryptophan. A D gene is named only where the DNA matches it firmly. Clone size is given for some rows only: seen once, a few or many times, or a class if the clone is expanded.

cdr3_aa,cdr3_nt,clone_size,v_call,d_call,j_call
CSAEDRVYEQFF,TGCAGCGCTGAAGATCGGGTGTATGAGCAGTTCTTC,-,TRBV29-1,-,TRBJ2-1
CASSQPGQGYNEQFF,TGCGCCAGCAGCCAGCCCGGACAGGGTTACAATGAGCAGTTCTTC,few,TRBV4-1,TRBD1,TRBJ2-1
CSARLRALSYEQYF,TGCAGTGCTAGGCTGCGGGCCCTTTCCTACGAGCAGTACTTC,few,TRBV20-1,-,TRBJ2-7
CASSQDRPAAETQYF,TGCGCCAGCAGCCAAGATCGCCCAGCCGCGGAGACCCAGTACTTC,-,TRBV4-1,-,TRBJ2-5
CAVRSGGHGYTF,TGTGCCGTGAGGTCAGGGGGCCATGGCTACACCTTC,-,TRBV27,TRBD1,TRBJ1-2
CSVVTGGKAYNEQFF,TGCAGCGTTGTGACAGGGGGCAAAGCCTACAATGAGCAGTTCTTC,few,TRBV29-1,TRBD1,TRBJ2-1
CASSQVSGLIYEQYF,TGCGCCAGCAGCCAGGTGTCAGGGCTAATCTACGAGCAGTACTTC,few,TRBV4-1,-,TRBJ2-7
CASSPGQGLRGYTF,TGTGCCAGCAGCCCGGGACAGGGGTTGCGTGGCTACACCTTC,few,TRBV13,TRBD1,TRBJ1-2
CASGLDSTGSWQETQYF,TGTGCTAGTGGTTTGGACTCAACAGGGTCTTGGCAAGAGACCCAGTACTTC,-,TRBV12-5,-,TRBJ2-5
CASSPGLKRYTDTQYF,TGTGCCAGCAGCCCCGGACTAAAAAGATATACAGATACGCAGTATTTT,many,TRBV7-2,-,TRBJ2-3
CASSLMGILIDTQYF,TGTGCCAGCAGTTTAATGGGGATTCTGATAGATACGCAGTATTTT,few,TRBV27,-,TRBJ2-3
CASSPRDRGFF,TGTGCCAGCAGCCCCCGGGACAGGGGGTTCTTC,-,TRBV5-8,TRBD1,TRBJ2-1
CASSSGPPQETQYF,TGTGCCAGCAGTTCCGGACCGCCTCAAGAGACCCAGTACTTC,-,TRBV6-2/TRBV6-3,-,TRBJ2-5
CASSPPGPIEEQFF,TGTGCCAGCAGTCCCCCGGGGCCCATTGAAGAGCAGTTCTTC,few,TRBV27,-,TRBJ2-1
CAIKETGTKYTGELFF,TGTGCCATCAAAGAAACCGGGACTAAGTACACCGGGGAGCTGTTTTTT,-,TRBV10-3,TRBD2,TRBJ2-2
CASSSTAGTNSGYTF,TGTGCCAGCAGTTCAACCGCCGGGACAAATAGCGGCTACACCTTC,-,TRBV12-3/TRBV12-4,-,TRBJ1-2
CSADSRGGTGELFF,TGCAGTGCAGACTCAAGGGGCGGCACCGGGGAGCTGTTTTTT,-,TRBV20-1,-,TRBJ2-2
CASSPLAGEEQFF,TGTGCCAGCAGCCCCCTAGCGGGGGAAGAGCAGTTCTTC,-,TRBV3-1,TRBD2,TRBJ2-1
CASSSGLDKETQYF,TGTGCCAGCAGCTCGGGACTAGACAAAGAGACCCAGTACTTC,few,TRBV11-3,TRBD2,TRBJ2-5
CASSQPLQGRNQPQHF,TGCGCCAGCAGCCAACCCCTACAGGGACGCAATCAGCCCCAGCATTTT,many,TRBV4-1,-,TRBJ1-5
CASNNQGEMNTEAFF,TGTGCCAGCAACAACCAGGGCGAAATGAACACTGAAGCTTTCTTT,-,TRBV5-4,-,TRBJ1-1
CASSRPGQGQETQYF,TGTGCCAGCAGTCGGCCGGGACAGGGCCAAGAGACCCAGTACTTC,-,TRBV28,TRBD1,TRBJ2-5
CASSYWQGTADTQYF,TGTGCCAGCAGTTACTGGCAGGGAACCGCAGATACGCAGTATTTT,-,TRBV6-5,-,TRBJ2-3
CASSLFDPLGATTDTQYF,TGTGCCAGCAGTTTATTTGACCCCCTGGGTGCAACCACAGATACGCAGTATTTT,-,TRBV27,-,TRBJ2-3
CASSLVGATNEKLFF,TGTGCCAGCAGCTTAGTAGGTGCAACTAATGAAAAACTGTTTTTT,few,TRBV7-6,-,TRBJ1-4
CAGSIGTGTPIQGTQYF,TGTGCCGGTAGTATTGGGACCGGGACACCAATTCAAGGGACCCAGTACTTC,-,TRBV19,-,TRBJ2-5
CAWSVSAYTDTQYF,TGTGCCTGGAGTGTGTCAGCGTACACAGATACGCAGTATTTT,many,TRBV30,-,TRBJ2-3
CASKGLAGVRYNEQFF,TGTGCCAGCAAAGGACTAGCGGGAGTCCGTTACAATGAGCAGTTCTTC,-,TRBV2,TRBD2,TRBJ2-1
CSATPRGAESTEAFF,TGCAGTGCTACGCCCCGGGGGGCAGAGAGCACTGAAGCTTTCTTT,-,TRBV20-1,-,TRBJ1-1
CASSYLGGAGELFF,TGTGCCAGCAGCTACCTCGGGGGAGCCGGGGAGCTGTTTTTT,few,TRBV7-9,-,TRBJ2-2
CASSLDRGPPYEQYF,TGCGCCAGCAGCTTGGACAGGGGCCCTCCCTACGAGCAGTACTTC,once,TRBV5-1,TRBD1,TRBJ2-7
CATSRRTGAETQYF,TGTGCCACCAGCAGGAGGACAGGGGCAGAGACCCAGTACTTC,many,TRBV15,TRBD1,TRBJ2-5
CASTTNRASGANVLTF,TGTGCCAGCACCACGAACAGGGCGTCTGGGGCCAACGTCCTGACTTTC,many,TRBV6-2/TRBV6-3,-,TRBJ2-6
CASNFGLKRQREKLFF,TGTGCCAGTAATTTCGGACTGAAACGACAACGGGAAAAACTGTTTTTT,many,TRBV19,-,TRBJ1-4
CASSLTRRQETQYF,TGTGCCAGCAGTTTAACGAGAAGACAAGAGACCCAGTACTTC,many,TRBV6-5,-,TRBJ2-5
CAWSLDGNTEAFF,TGTGCCTGGAGTCTGGACGGGAACACTGAAGCTTTCTTT,-,TRBV30,-,TRBJ1-1
CASSAAESSYNEQFF,TGTGCCAGCAGCGCCGCGGAGAGCTCCTACAATGAGCAGTTCTTC,-,TRBV7-6,-,TRBJ2-1
CASSPLESSGANVLTF,TGTGCCAGCAGCCCCCTCGAGAGCTCTGGGGCCAACGTCCTGACTTTC,few,TRBV27,-,TRBJ2-6
CASGFGLAGVTDTQYF,TGTGCCAGCGGCTTCGGACTAGCGGGAGTTACAGATACGCAGTATTTT,-,TRBV5-4,TRBD2,TRBJ2-3
CASSDPTGGSTGELFF,TGTGCCAGCAGTGACCCTACAGGGGGAAGCACCGGGGAGCTGTTTTTT,-,TRBV2,TRBD1,TRBJ2-2
CASSQDSGGVYEQYF,TGCGCCAGCAGCCAAGACTCGGGAGGCGTCTACGAGCAGTACTTC,-,TRBV4-3,TRBD2,TRBJ2-7
CASSQGRGPGANVLTF,TGTGCCAGCAGCCAAGGACGGGGCCCTGGGGCCAACGTCCTGACTTTC,-,TRBV5-8,-,TRBJ2-6
CASSQEGFGGGNTDTQYF,TGCGCCAGCAGCCAAGAGGGTTTTGGCGGGGGGAACACAGATACGCAGTATTTT,-,TRBV4-3,TRBD2,TRBJ2-3
CAWSVSLAGNNEQFF,TGTGCCTGGAGTGTAAGTCTAGCGGGCAACAATGAGCAGTTCTTC,-,TRBV30,TRBD2,TRBJ2-1
CASSLLGPRTSGDEQFF,TGTGCCAGCAGTTTGCTGGGGCCTCGTACTAGCGGCGATGAGCAGTTCTTC,few,TRBV27,TRBD2,TRBJ2-1
CSADEGLSYEQYF,TGCAGTGCCGACGAGGGGCTAAGCTACGAGCAGTACTTC,-,TRBV20-1,-,TRBJ2-7
CASSPLGSLFYNEQFF,TGTGCCAGTAGTCCCCTAGGGTCCCTTTTTTACAATGAGCAGTTCTTC,few,TRBV19,-,TRBJ2-1
CASSQVGITGELFF,TGTGCCAGCAGCCAAGTGGGCATCACCGGGGAGCTGTTTTTT,few,TRBV14,-,TRBJ2-2
CASSLGRGPYEQYF,TGTGCCAGCAGCTTAGGCAGGGGACCGTACGAGCAGTACTTC,many,TRBV5-3,-,TRBJ2-7
CASSQDERNPGQEQFF,TGTGCCAGCAGCCAAGACGAGCGGAACCCAGGGCAGGAGCAGTTCTTC,-,TRBV14,-,TRBJ2-1
CASSPVVWGDYEQYF,TGTGCCAGCAGCCCCGTGGTTTGGGGTGACTACGAGCAGTACTTC,-,TRBV11-2,-,TRBJ2-7
CASSLAGPWTDTQYF,TGTGCCAGCAGTTTAGCGGGGCCTTGGACAGATACGCAGTATTTT,many,TRBV27,-,TRBJ2-3
CASSAQTGANTEAFF,TGTGCCAGCAGCGCCCAAACAGGGGCGAACACTGAAGCTTTCTTT,few,TRBV9,TRBD1,TRBJ1-1
CASSLVASGTYEQYF,TGTGCCAGCAGCTTAGTGGCTAGCGGGACCTACGAGCAGTACTTC,many,TRBV7-2,TRBD2,TRBJ2-7
CASSKPGQGADTQYF,TGTGCCAGCAGCAAGCCGGGACAGGGGGCAGATACGCAGTATTTT,few,TRBV7-9,TRBD1,TRBJ2-3